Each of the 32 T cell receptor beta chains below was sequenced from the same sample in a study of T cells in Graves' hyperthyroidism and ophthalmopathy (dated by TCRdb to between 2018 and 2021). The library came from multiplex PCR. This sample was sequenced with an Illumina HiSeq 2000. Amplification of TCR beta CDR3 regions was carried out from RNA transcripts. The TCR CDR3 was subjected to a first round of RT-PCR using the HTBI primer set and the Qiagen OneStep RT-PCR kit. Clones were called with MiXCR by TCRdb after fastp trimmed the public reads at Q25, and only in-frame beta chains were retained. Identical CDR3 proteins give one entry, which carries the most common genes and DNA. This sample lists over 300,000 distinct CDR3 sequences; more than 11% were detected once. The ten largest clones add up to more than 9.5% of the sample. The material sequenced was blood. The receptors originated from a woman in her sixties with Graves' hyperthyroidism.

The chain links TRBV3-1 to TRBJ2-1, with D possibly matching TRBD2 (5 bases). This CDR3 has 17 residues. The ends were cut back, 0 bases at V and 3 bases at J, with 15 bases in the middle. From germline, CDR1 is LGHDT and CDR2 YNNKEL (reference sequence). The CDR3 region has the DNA TGTGCCAGCAGCCAAGAACGGCGGAGGACCTTCTACAATGAGCAGTTCTTC. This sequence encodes CASSQERRRTFYNEQFF.

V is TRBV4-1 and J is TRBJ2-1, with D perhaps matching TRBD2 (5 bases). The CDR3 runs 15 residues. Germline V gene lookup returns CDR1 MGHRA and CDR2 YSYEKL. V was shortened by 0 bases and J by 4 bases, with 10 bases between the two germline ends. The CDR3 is CASSQDEGAYNEQFF. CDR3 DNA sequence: TGCGCCAGCAGCCAAGACGAGGGAGCTTACAATGAGCAGTTCTTC.

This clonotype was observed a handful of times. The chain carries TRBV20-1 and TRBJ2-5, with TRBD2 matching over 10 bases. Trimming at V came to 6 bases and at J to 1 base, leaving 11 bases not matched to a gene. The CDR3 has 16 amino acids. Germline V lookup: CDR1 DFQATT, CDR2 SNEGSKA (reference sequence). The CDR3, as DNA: TGCAGTGCCCAAAAACGACTAGCGGGCGTCCAAGAGACCCAGTACTTC. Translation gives CSAQKRLAGVQETQYF.

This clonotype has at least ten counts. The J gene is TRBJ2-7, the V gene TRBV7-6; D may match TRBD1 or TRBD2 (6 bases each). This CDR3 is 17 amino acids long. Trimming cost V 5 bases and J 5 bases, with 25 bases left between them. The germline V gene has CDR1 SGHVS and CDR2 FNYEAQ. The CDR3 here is CASSPSWGARSWDEQYF. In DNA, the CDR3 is TGTGCCAGCAGCCCTTCGTGGGGGGCGAGATCGTGGGACGAGCAGTACTTC.

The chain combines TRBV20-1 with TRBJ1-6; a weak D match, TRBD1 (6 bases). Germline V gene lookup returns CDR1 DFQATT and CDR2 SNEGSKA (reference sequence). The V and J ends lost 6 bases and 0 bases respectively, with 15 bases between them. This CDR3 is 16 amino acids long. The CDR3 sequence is CSAPVGGSSYNSPLHF. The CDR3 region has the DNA TGCAGTGCCCCAGTAGGGGGTAGCTCCTATAATTCACCCCTCCACTTT.

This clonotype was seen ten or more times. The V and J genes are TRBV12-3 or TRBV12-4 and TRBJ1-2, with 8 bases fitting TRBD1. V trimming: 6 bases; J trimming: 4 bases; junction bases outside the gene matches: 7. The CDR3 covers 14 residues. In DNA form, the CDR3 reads TGTGCCAGCAGCCCTAGGACAGGGAGCTATGGCTACACCTTC. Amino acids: CASSPRTGSYGYTF.

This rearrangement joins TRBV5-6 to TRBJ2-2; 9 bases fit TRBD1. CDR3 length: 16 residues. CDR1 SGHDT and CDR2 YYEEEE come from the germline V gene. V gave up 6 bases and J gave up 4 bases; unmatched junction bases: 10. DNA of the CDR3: TGTGCCAGCACCCATACCTTGGGACAGGGCACCGGGGAGCTGTTTTTT. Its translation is CASTHTLGQGTGELFF.

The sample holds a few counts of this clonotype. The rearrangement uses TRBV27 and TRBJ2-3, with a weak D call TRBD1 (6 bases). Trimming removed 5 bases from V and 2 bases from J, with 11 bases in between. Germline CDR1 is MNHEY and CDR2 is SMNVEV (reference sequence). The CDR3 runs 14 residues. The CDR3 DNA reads TGTGCCAGCAGTGGGGGCAGAGCCACAGATACGCAGTATTTT. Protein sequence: CASSGGRATDTQYF.

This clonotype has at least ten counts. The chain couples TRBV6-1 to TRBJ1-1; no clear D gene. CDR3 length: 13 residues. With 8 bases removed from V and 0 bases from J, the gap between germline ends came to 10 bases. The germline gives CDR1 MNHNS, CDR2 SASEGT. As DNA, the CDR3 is TGTGCCAGCGGTCGCGGGCTGAACACTGAAGCTTTCTTT. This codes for CASGRGLNTEAFF.

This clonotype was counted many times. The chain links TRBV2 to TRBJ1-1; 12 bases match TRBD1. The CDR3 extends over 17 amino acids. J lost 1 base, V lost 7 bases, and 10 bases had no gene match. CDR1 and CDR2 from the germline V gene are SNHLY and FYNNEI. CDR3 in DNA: TGTGCCAGCAAAGGGGGACAGGGGGCGCGTCAGAACACTGAAGCTTTCTTT. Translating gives CASKGGQGARQNTEAFF.

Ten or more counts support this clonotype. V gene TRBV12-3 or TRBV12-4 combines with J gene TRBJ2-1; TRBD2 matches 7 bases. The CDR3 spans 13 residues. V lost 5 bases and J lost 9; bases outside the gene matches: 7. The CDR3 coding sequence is TGTGCCAGCAGTCGTAGCGGGTGGGCTGAGCAGTTCTTC. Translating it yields CASSRSGWAEQFF.

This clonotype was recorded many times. The CDR3 spells CSARDQGGKGETQYF. For the CDR3, the DNA is TGCAGTGCTAGAGATCAAGGGGGAAAGGGAGAGACCCAGTACTTC. The chain is built from TRBV20-1 and TRBJ2-5, with a possible D match to TRBD1 (6 bases). CDR3 size: 15 residues. The V and J ends lost 0 bases and 4 bases respectively, with 15 bases between them. The germline V gene encodes CDR1 DFQATT and CDR2 SNEGSKA (reference sequence).

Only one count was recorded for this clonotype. CDR3 loop: CASRSGTSKSYEQYF. The CDR3 DNA reads TGTGCCAGCAGGTCCGGGACATCGAAAAGCTACGAGCAGTACTTC. The genes are TRBV12-3 or TRBV12-4 and TRBJ2-7; TRBD1 is a possible D gene (6 bases). Trimming shortened V by 6 bases and J by 3 bases, and 18 bases separated the two germline ends. The CDR3 has 15 amino acids.

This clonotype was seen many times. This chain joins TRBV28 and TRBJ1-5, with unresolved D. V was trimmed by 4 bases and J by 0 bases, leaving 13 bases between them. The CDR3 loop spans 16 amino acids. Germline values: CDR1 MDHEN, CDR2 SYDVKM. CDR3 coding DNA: TGTGCCAGCAGTTCGACACTCCTTTATAGCAATCAGCCCCAGCATTTT. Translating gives CASSSTLLYSNQPQHF.

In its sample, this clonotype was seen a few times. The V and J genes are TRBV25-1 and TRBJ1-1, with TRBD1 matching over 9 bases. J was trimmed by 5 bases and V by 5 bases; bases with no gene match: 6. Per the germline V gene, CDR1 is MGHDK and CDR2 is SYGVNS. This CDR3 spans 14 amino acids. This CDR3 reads CASSHADRGTEAFF. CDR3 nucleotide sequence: TGTGCCAGCAGTCATGCCGACAGGGGGACTGAAGCTTTCTTT.

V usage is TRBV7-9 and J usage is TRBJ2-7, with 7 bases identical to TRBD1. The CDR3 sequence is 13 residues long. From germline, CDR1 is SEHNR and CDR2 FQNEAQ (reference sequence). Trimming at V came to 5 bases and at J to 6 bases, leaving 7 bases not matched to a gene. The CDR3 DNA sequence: TGTGCCAGCAGCCCCGCTCGGACAGGCGAGCAGTACTTC. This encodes CASSPARTGEQYF.

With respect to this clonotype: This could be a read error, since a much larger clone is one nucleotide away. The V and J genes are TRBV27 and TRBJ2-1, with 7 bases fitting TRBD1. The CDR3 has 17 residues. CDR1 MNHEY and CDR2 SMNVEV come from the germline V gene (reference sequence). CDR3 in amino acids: CTSSLLGGQVVYNEQFF. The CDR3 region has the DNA TGTACCAGCAGTTTACTTGGCGGACAGGTTGTCTACAATGAGCAGTTCTTC.

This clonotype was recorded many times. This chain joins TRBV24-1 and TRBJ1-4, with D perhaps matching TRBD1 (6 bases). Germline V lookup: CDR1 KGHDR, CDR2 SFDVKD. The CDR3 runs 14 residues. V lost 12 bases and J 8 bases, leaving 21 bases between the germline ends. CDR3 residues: CASPTTSGTEKLFF. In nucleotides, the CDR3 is TGTGCCTCGCCCACAACTTCCGGGACAGAAAAACTGTTTTTT.

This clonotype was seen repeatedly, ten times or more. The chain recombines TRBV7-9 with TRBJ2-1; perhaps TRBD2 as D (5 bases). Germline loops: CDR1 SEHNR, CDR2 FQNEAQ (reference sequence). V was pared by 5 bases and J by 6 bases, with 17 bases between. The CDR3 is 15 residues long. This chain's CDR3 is CASSPLERRSNEQFF. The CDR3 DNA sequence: TGTGCCAGCAGCCCTCTGGAGCGGCGATCCAATGAGCAGTTCTTC.

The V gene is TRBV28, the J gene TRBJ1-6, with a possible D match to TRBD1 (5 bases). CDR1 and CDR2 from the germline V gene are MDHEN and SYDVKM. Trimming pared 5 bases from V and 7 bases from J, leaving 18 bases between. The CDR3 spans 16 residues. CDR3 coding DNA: TGTGCCAGCAGTGACAGTGGACGGGCGGCCAATTCACCCCTCCACTTT. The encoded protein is CASSDSGRAANSPLHF.

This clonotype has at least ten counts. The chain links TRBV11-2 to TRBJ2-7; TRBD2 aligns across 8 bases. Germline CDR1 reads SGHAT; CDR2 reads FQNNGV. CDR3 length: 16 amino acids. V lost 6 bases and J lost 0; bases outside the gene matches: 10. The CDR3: CASSPIRGRPSYEQYF. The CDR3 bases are TGTGCCAGCAGTCCGATTCGCGGGAGGCCCTCCTACGAGCAGTACTTC.

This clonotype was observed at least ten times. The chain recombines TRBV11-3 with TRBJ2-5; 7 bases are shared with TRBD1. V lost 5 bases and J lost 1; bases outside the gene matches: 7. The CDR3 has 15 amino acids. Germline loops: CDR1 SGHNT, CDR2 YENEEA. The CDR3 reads CASSHTGARQETQYF. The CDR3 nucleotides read TGTGCCAGCAGCCACACAGGGGCCCGCCAAGAGACCCAGTACTTC. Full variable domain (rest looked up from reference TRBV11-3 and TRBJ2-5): EAGVVQSPRYKIIEKKQPVAFWCNPISGHNTLYWYLQNLGQGPELLIRYENEEAVDDSQLPKDRFSAERLKGVDSTLKIQPAELGDSAVYLCASSHTGARQETQYFGPGTRLLVL.

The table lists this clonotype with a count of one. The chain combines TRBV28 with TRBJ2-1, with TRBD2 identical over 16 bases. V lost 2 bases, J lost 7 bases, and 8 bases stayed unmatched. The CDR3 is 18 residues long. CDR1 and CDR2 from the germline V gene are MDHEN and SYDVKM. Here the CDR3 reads CASSLQGTSGRARNEQFF. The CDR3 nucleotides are TGTGCCAGCAGTTTACAGGGGACTAGCGGGAGGGCCCGGAATGAGCAGTTCTTC. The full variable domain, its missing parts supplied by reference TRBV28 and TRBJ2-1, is DVKVTQSSRYLVKRTGEKVFLECVQDMDHENMFWYRQDPGLGLRLIYFSYDVKMKEKGDIPEGYSVSREKKERFSLILESASTNQTSMYLCASSLQGTSGRARNEQFFGPGTRLTVL.

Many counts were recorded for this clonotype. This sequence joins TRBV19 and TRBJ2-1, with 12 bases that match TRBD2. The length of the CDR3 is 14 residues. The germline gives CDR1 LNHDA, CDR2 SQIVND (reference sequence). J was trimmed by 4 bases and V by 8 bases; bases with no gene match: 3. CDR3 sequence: CASRLAGEYNEQFF. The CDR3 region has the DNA TGTGCCAGTCGACTAGCGGGAGAATACAATGAGCAGTTCTTC.

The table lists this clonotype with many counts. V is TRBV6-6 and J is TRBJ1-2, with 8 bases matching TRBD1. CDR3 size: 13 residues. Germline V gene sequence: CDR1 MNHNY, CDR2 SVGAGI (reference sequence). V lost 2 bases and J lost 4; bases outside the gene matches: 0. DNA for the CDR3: TGTGCCAGCAGTTACGACAGGGGCTATGGCTACACCTTC. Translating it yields CASSYDRGYGYTF.

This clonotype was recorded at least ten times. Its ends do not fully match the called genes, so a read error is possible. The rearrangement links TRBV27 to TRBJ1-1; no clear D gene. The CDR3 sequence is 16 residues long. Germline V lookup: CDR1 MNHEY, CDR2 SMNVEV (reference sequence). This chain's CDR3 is CTSRPRGFDLNTEAFF. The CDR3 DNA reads TGTACCAGCAGGCCCCGGGGATTCGACCTTAACACTGAAGCTTTCTTT.

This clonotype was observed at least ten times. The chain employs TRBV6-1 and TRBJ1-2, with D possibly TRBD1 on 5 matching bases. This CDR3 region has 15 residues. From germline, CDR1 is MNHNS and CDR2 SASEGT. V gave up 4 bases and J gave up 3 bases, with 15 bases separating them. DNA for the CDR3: TGTGCCAGCAGTGCGGGACCCTCCGAGCACTATGGCTACACCTTC. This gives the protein CASSAGPSEHYGYTF.

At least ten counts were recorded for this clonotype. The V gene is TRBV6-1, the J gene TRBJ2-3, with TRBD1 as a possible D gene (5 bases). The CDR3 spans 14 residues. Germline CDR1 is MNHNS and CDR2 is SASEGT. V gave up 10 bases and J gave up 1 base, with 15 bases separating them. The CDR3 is CAISQGVGTDTQYF. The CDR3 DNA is TGTGCCATTTCTCAAGGGGTTGGCACAGATACGCAGTATTTT.

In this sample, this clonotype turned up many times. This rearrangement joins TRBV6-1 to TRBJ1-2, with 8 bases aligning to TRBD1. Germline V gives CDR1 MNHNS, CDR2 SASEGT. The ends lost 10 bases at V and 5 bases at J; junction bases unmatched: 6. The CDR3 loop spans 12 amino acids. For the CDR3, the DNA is TGTGCCAACGGACAGGGAGATTATGGCTACACCTTC. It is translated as CANGQGDYGYTF.

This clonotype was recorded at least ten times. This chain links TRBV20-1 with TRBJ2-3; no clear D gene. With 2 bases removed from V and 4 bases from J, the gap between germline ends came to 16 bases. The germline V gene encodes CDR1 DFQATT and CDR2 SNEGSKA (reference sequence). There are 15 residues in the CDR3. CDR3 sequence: CSARNIKIRADTQYF. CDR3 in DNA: TGCAGTGCTAGAAACATCAAAATTCGGGCAGATACGCAGTATTTT.

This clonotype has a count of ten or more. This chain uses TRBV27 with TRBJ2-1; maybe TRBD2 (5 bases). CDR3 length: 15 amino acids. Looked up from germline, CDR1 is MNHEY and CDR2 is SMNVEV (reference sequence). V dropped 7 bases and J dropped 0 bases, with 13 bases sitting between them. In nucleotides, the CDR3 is TGTGCCAGCACCGAAAGCGGCTACTCCTACAATGAGCAGTTCTTC. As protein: CASTESGYSYNEQFF.

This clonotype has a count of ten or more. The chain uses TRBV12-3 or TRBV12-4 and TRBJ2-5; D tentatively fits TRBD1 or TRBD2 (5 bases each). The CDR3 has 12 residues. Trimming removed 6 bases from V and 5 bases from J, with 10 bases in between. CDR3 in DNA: TGTGCCAGCAGCTTGAGGGGCGAGACCCAGTACTTC. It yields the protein CASSLRGETQYF.